Shown below are 13 T cell receptor beta chains from a single sample sequenced in a study of cytomegalovirus exposure and HLA in healthy donors. With 60 Vbeta and 13 Jbeta primers, the PCR was carried out. The table came from immunoSEQ multiplex PCR; TCRdb's copy has only in-frame clones and leaves some out. The table lists under 170,000 clones, roughly 63% of them singletons, with approximately 6.5% in the top ten. The sequencing sample was made of PBMCs. Every receptor here comes from a woman aged 55-70 years in good health and CMV-seropositive.

This sequence joins TRBV7-2 and TRBJ2-7; perhaps TRBD1 as D (5 bases). There are 15 residues in the CDR3. Germline V gene sequence: CDR1 SGHTA, CDR2 FQGNSA. V was trimmed by 5 bases and J by 2 bases, leaving 16 bases between them. The CDR3 reads CASSPWGATPYEQYF. The CDR3, as DNA: TGTGCCAGCAGCCCGTGGGGCGCAACACCCTACGAGCAGTACTTC. Filled out from reference TRBV7-2 and TRBJ2-7, the complete variable domain reads GAGVSQSPSNKVTEKGKDVELRCDPISGHTALYWYRQSLGQGLEFLIYFQGNSAPDKSGLPSDRFSAERTGGSVSTLTIQRTQQEDSAVYLCASSPWGATPYEQYFGPGTRLTVT.

V and J are TRBV19 and TRBJ1-4; 9 bases line up with TRBD1. The length of the CDR3 is 13 residues. The V segment lost 7 bases and the J segment 5 bases; nucleotides outside the gene matches: 2. CDR1 LNHDA and CDR2 SQIVND come from the germline V gene (reference sequence). The CDR3 nucleotides are TGTGCCAGTACGGGACAGGGCAATGAAAAACTGTTTTTT. Its translation is CASTGQGNEKLFF. The full variable domain, with the rest looked up from reference TRBV19 and TRBJ1-4, is DGGITQSPKYLFRKEGQNVTLSCEQNLNHDAMYWYRQDPGQGLRLIYYSQIVNDFQKGDIAEGYSVSREKKESFPLTVTSAQKNPTAFYLCASTGQGNEKLFFGSGTQLSVL.

The rearrangement uses TRBV7-8 and TRBJ1-1; maybe TRBD1 (6 bases). V was trimmed by 5 bases and J by 0 bases, leaving 7 bases between them. This CDR3 spans 13 amino acids. Looked up from germline, CDR1 is SGHVS and CDR2 is FQNEAQ. CDR3 region: CASSRQVNTEAFF. The CDR3 coding sequence is TGTGCCAGCAGCCGACAGGTGAACACTGAAGCTTTCTTT.

The chain has TRBV7-3 and TRBJ2-1, with TRBD1 as a possible D gene (5 bases). This CDR3 is 13 amino acids long. Germline CDR1 SGHTA, CDR2 FQGTGA. With 5 bases removed from V and 9 bases from J, the gap between germline ends came to 14 bases. CDR3 loop: CASSPPSGIEQFF. CDR3 nucleotides: TGTGCCAGCAGCCCCCCCTCAGGGATTGAGCAGTTCTTC.

The chain couples TRBV15 to TRBJ2-1; possible D gene TRBD1, 6 bases. V was cut by 4 bases and J by 0 bases, with 13 bases left in between. This CDR3 comprises 16 residues. Per the germline V gene, CDR1 is LNHNV and CDR2 is YYDKDF (reference sequence). CDR3 loop: CATSTTGHRSYNEQFF. The CDR3 nucleotides are TGTGCCACCAGCACTACAGGGCACCGCTCCTACAATGAGCAGTTCTTC.

The sample holds a few counts of this clone. The chain combines TRBV5-6 with TRBJ1-2, with D hard to call. Germline CDR1 SGHDT, CDR2 YYEEEE. With 0 bases removed from V and 2 bases from J, the gap between germline ends came to 8 bases. CDR3 size: 14 residues. CDR3 DNA: TGTGCCAGCAGCTTGGGAAGACTCAACTATGGCTACACCTTC. This gives the protein CASSLGRLNYGYTF.

The CDR3 nucleotides read TGTGCCAGCAGTTTATACGTCCGGGTTAGAGGCTACACCTTC. Translated, it gives CASSLYVRVRGYTF. V is TRBV28 and J is TRBJ1-2; D unclear. V was pared by 1 base and J by 8 bases, with 14 bases between. Germline lookup yields CDR1 MDHEN and CDR2 SYDVKM. The CDR3 length is 14 residues.

The chain carries TRBV28 and TRBJ2-2; possible D gene TRBD1, 5 bases. V lost 6 bases and J 7 bases, leaving 12 bases between the germline ends. The CDR3 is 13 residues long. CDR1 is MDHEN, CDR2 SYDVKM, per germline. CDR3 nucleotide sequence: TGTGCCAGCAGGTCACAGCAGGGCGGGGAGCTGTTTTTT. It codes for CASRSQQGGELFF.

The chain is built from TRBV14 and TRBJ2-1; D is perhaps TRBD2 (5 bases). V shed 4 bases and J shed 0 bases, with 13 bases lying between them. The germline V gene has CDR1 SGHDN and CDR2 FVKESK. This CDR3 has 16 amino acids. CDR3 DNA: TGTGCCAGCAGCCTTACTAGTTCCCGCTCCTACAATGAGCAGTTCTTC. It codes for CASSLTSSRSYNEQFF. The full variable domain, completed using reference TRBV14 and TRBJ2-1, is EAGVTQFPSHSVIEKGQTVTLRCDPISGHDNLYWYRRVMGKEIKFLLHFVKESKQDESGMPNNRFLAERTGGTYSTLKVQPAELEDSGVYFCASSLTSSRSYNEQFFGPGTRLTVL.

This chain connects TRBV7-2 to TRBJ1-2; 11 bases are a match to TRBD1. With 2 bases clipped from V and 6 bases from J, the junction kept 5 bases outside the gene matches. Germline lookup yields CDR1 SGHTA and CDR2 FQGNSA. The CDR3 is 15 residues long. The CDR3 nucleotides read TGTGCCAGCAGCTTAATCCGGGACAGGGGGGATGGCTACACCTTC. The encoded protein is CASSLIRDRGDGYTF.

The V and J genes are TRBV28 and TRBJ2-7, with 13 bases matching TRBD2. V dropped 1 base and J dropped 6; count of bases not matched to a gene: 12. Germline loops: CDR1 MDHEN, CDR2 SYDVKM. This CDR3 is built from 18 residues. The CDR3: CASSLSPETSGRASEQYF. The DNA for the CDR3 is TGTGCCAGCAGTTTATCTCCCGAAACTAGCGGGAGGGCCTCCGAGCAGTACTTC.

This clone was recorded a few times. The chain couples TRBV5-1 to TRBJ1-4, with D tentatively TRBD1 (5 bases). Germline V gene data show CDR1 as SGHRS and CDR2 as YFSETQ. The ends were cut back, 6 bases at V and 4 bases at J, with 13 bases in the middle. CDR3 length equals 14 residues. The CDR3 DNA follows: TGCGCCAGCACGCAAACAGGCTTTAATGAAAAACTGTTTTTT. It is translated as CASTQTGFNEKLFF.

This sequence joins TRBV5-1 and TRBJ2-7; D may be TRBD1 (5 bases). V was trimmed by 1 base and J by 7 bases, leaving 18 bases between them. Per germline, CDR1 SGHRS and CDR2 YFSETQ. The CDR3 runs to 15 residues. CDR3 sequence: CASSLQPGHFGEQYF. CDR3 nucleotide sequence: TGCGCCAGCAGCTTGCAACCAGGGCATTTCGGAGAGCAGTACTTC.